These 3 T cell receptor beta chains were sequenced from one sample in a study of CD8 T cells in Susac syndrome. Random hexamers were used to reverse transcribe the RNA input (about 0.5 to 1 ug). TCRdb reanalysed the immunoSEQ multiplex PCR reads using MiXCR and keeps one entry per CDR3 protein. The sample shows some 190,000 distinct CDR3 sequences, about 95% of them seen only once. Sequencing input: CD4+ T cells from PBMCs. Receptor source: a human donor in good health.

The chain has TRBV20-1 and TRBJ2-3, with 7 bases fitting TRBD2. J gave up 5 bases and V 6 bases, and 17 bases lay outside the gene matches. This CDR3 spans 16 amino acids. The germline gives CDR1 DFQATT, CDR2 SNEGSKA (reference sequence). The CDR3 bases are TGCAGTGCAAACCCCCTCGCGGGAGTGTTTGGAGATACGCAGTATTTT. It codes for CSANPLAGVFGDTQYF.

The chain employs TRBV3-1 and TRBJ2-1; weak D call: TRBD2 (6 bases). Germline CDR1 reads LGHDT; CDR2 reads YNNKEL (reference sequence). This CDR3 spans 15 amino acids. With 4 bases removed from V and 4 bases from J, the gap between germline ends came to 14 bases. CDR3 amino acids: CASSPQGGLYNEQFF. The CDR3 DNA is TGTGCCAGCAGCCCCCAAGGAGGGCTATACAATGAGCAGTTCTTC.

V and J are TRBV10-2 and TRBJ2-7; D is ambiguous. Germline CDR1 reads WSHSY; CDR2 reads SAAADI. The CDR3 extends over 13 amino acids. The V end was cut by 2 bases, the J end by 6 bases, with 11 bases between. CDR3 DNA sequence: TGCGCCAGCAGTGAGGTACGGTGGCTCGAGCAGTACTTC. Protein product: CASSEVRWLEQYF.